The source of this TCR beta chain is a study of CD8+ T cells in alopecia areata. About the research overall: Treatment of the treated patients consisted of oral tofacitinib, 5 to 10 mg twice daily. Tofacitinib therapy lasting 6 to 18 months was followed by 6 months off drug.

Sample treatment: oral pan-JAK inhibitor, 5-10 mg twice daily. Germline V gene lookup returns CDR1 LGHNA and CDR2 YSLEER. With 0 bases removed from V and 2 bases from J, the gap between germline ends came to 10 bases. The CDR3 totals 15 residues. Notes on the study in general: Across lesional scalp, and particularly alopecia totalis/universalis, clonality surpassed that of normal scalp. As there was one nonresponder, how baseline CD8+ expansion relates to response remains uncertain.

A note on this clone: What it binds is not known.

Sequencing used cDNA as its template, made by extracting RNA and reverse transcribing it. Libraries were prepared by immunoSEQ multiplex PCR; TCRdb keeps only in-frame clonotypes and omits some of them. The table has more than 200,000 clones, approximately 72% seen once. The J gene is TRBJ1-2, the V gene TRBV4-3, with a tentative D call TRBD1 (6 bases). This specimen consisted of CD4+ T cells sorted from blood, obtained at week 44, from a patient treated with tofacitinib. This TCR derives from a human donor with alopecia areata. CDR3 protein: CASSQEPGVNYGYTF. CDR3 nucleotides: TGCGCCAGCAGCCAAGAACCAGGGGTGAACTATGGCTACACCTTC.